This T cell receptor beta chain was sequenced during a study of shared clonotypes between healthy human individuals (dated by TCRdb to 2018 to 2020). For the wider study: A couple of women and three men aged 18 to 49 years were included in the cohort. Per donor, three plates each were used for CD4 naive and CD4 memory, two for CD8 naive, and one for CD8 memory. The study deeply sequenced blood TCR repertoires of five healthy adults to estimate repertoire size and the extent of clonotype sharing between individuals. To increase sequencing depth and limit assay-specific biases, different laboratories used diverse techniques to prepare libraries and sequence TCR repertoires. Each donor's leukapheresis produced roughly between roughly 0.94 and 9.5 billion PBMCs.

The donors were healthy, HIV-negative adults who had no recently reported acute infections or vaccinations. Every donor was a Caucasian adult residing in Nashville, Tennessee, USA. CD4+ T cells were enriched through magnetic negative selection, after which naive cells were positively selected on CD45RA and the remaining negative fraction served as the memory subset. Blood was obtained by leukapheresis, after which PBMCs were separated by Ficoll-Histopaque density gradient centrifugation and cryopreserved in liquid nitrogen vapor phase. Analytical flow cytometry was used to check the purity and quantity of every magnetically sorted T cell population. Genomic DNA was isolated from each sorted fraction and quantified by UV absorbance on a Nanodrop 2000c. Trimming removed 2 bases from V and 5 bases from J, leaving 16 bases between the germline ends. The CDR3 sequence holds 16 residues, the cysteine and phenylalanine included. CDR3 DNA only is kept here, 48 bases in frame from base 1. From the germline V gene, CDR1 is SGHRS and CDR2 is YFSETQ.

Comments on this clone: Its antigen has not been determined. The sample holds no much larger clone one base away, and base qualities are not on file.

Overall study outcomes, separate from this receptor: Only blood was sampled, and tissue TCR repertoires likely differ from those in blood. About 4.5% of naive CD4, 3.5% of naive CD8, 2.3% of memory CD4, and approximately 0.39% of memory CD8 clonotypes were shared across several donors. Compared with non-shared clonotypes, the clonotypes found in all four sorted-subset donors had higher generation probabilities. Based on pairwise subsampling, the degree of clonotype sharing among donors was expected to be affected by sequencing depth. Estimated clonotype richness was generally larger for naive than for memory subsets. Rarefaction of sorted-subset datasets indicated incomplete sequencing despite the large sequencing depth. The small number of donors limited the genetic and exposure-history diversity represented.

Using the deep immunoSEQ assay, multiplex PCR amplified TCR CDR3 regions from genomic DNA. Genomic DNA extracted from each cell subset was distributed evenly over all wells of several immunoSEQ 96-well plates, and each plate served as one replicate. For sorted subsets, around 200 ng genomic DNA, equal to approximately 30,000 T cell genomes, was loaded into each replicate PCR. Purified libraries were measured with a Qubit 3.0 fluorometer, size-checked on a Bioanalyzer 2100, and measured again with the KAPA Library Quantification kit. Every immunoSEQ 96-well plate was sequenced on a separate single-read 150-cycle Illumina NextSeq 550 flow cell. The study's processing was this. Because only junctional sequences without quality scores were contained in the immunoSEQ output, filtering matching that applied to full-length reads could not be performed. Sequences were annotated with PyIR, a Python wrapper for IgBLAST v1.9, using IMGT germline references to assign V/J genes and CDR3. Any read was removed if the V/J assignment was weak (E-value above 1e-6), the CDR3 was missing, or the read contained stop codons, out-of-frame junctions, or ambiguous translated residues. V3J clonotypes were defined by identical inferred V gene, J gene, and CDR3 amino acid sequence. The percentage overlap between two repertoires was calculated by dividing the number of shared unique clonotypes by the size of the smaller repertoire. RTK rarefaction, the Chao1 estimator, and Recon v2.1 estimates of unobserved clonotypes were used to assess repertoire richness. For all TCRbeta clonotypes obtained by the gDNA method from a few donors, generation probabilities were computed with OLGA. The table comes from immuneACCESS by way of TCRdb, which keeps in-frame sequences with V and J called. Part of the clones is missing from these tables; in studies checked, under half for an unresolved V gene and the rest for unknown reasons. D and trimming were read from the DNA, whereas the V and J calls and clone size are those reported in that table. Present in this sample are some 2,100,000 clones, roughly 95% of which were seen just once. The ten largest clonotypes hold over 0.1% of the sample.

Source material: naive CD4+ T cells sorted from blood. The sample's cell subset or site label, in plain terms: CD45RA+ positively selected. The TCR was taken from a man younger than 30 in good health. The chain links TRBV5-1 with TRBJ2-2; the D gene identity is not certain. The nucleotides are TGCGCCAGCAGCTTCAAAATGGGCGATGTAACCGGGGAGCTGTTTTTT. Protein translation: CASSFKMGDVTGELFF. The CDR3, completed at both ends by the reference TRBV5-1 and TRBJ2-2 genes, gives the full variable domain KAGVTQTPRYLIKTRGQQVTLSCSPISGHRSVSWYQQTPGQGLQFLFEYFSETQRNKGNFPGRFSGRQFSNSRSEMNVSTLELGDSALYLCASSFKMGDVTGELFFGEGSRLTVL.